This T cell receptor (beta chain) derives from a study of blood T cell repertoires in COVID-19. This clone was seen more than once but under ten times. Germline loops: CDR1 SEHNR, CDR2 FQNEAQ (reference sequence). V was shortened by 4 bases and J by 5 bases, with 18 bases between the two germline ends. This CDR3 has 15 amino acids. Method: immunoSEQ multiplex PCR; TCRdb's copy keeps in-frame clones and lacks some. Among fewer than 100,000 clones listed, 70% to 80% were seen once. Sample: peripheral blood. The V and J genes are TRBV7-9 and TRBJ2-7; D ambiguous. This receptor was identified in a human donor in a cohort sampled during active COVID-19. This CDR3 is CASSSPGGVRDEQYF. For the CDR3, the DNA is TGTGCCAGCAGCTCACCCGGCGGAGTACGCGACGAGCAGTACTTC. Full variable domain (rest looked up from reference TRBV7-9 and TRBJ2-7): DTGVSQNPRHKITKRGQNVTFRCDPISEHNRLYWYRQTLGQGPEFLTYFQNEAQLEKSRLLSDRFSAERPKGSFSTLEIQRTEQGDSAMYLCASSSPGGVRDEQYFGPGTRLTVT.